Each of the 3 T cell receptor beta chains below was sequenced from the same sample in a study of blood T cell repertoires in COVID-19. The table came from immunoSEQ multiplex PCR; TCRdb's copy has only in-frame clones and leaves some out. The table has approximately 300,000 clones, approximately 92% seen once; the top ten hold 6.8%. Sequencing was carried out using peripheral blood. The receptors shown here come from a woman aged 30 to 39 with COVID-19, enrolled during active disease.

This chain connects TRBV28 to TRBJ1-5, with TRBD1 identical over 7 bases. The CDR3 is 13 residues long. With 5 bases clipped from V and 7 bases from J, the junction kept 5 bases outside the gene matches. CDR1 is MDHEN, CDR2 SYDVKM, per germline. CDR3 nucleotide sequence: TGTGCCAGCAGTGACAGGGTGGGACAGCCCCAGCATTTT. Protein sequence: CASSDRVGQPQHF.

The chain uses TRBV11-1 and TRBJ1-2; D not certain. The CDR3 has 12 amino acids. V was cut by 5 bases and J by 6 bases, with 10 bases left in between. The germline V gene encodes CDR1 SGHAT and CDR2 FQDESV (reference sequence). CDR3 protein: CASSPGPDGYTF. DNA for the CDR3: TGTGCCAGCAGCCCTGGGCCCGATGGCTACACCTTC.

This chain joins TRBV28 and TRBJ1-2, with D hard to call. The CDR3 sequence is 14 residues long. Germline V CDR1 and CDR2: MDHEN, SYDVKM. The germline V and J ends were trimmed by 1 base and 2 bases, with 8 bases remaining between them. The CDR3 DNA follows: TGTGCCAGCAGTTTATTCCCCAGAAACTATGGCTACACCTTC. Its protein product is CASSLFPRNYGYTF.